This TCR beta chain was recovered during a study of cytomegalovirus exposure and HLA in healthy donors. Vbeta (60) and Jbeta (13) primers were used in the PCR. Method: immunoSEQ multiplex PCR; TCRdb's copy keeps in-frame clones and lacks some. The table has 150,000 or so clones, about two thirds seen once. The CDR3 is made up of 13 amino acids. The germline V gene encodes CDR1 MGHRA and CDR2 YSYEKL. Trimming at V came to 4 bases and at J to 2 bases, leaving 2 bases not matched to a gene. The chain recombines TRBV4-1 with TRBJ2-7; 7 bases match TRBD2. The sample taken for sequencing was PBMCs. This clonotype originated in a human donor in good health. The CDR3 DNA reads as TGCGCCAGCAGCCTTGGGACTACCTACGAGCAGTACTTC. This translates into CASSLGTTYEQYF.